The sequence of this T cell receptor beta chain was determined in a study of blood T cells in healthy people across ages. Study summary: About one barcoded beta molecule was captured per two T cells (by template switching).

Around 10 milliliters was the volume of peripheral blood drawn from each donor. Primed by a sample-barcoded 5' primer and a J-beta primer mix, a second PCR proceeded for about 7 to 12 cycles. Each cDNA molecule, via a template-switch adaptor with 12 random nucleotides, was tagged. TCRdb independently ran MiXCR on the 5' RACE reads; one entry per CDR3 protein. Found here are about 730,000 distinct CDR3 sequences, around 46% of them singletons; the top ten hold roughly 19%. The CDR3 is made up of 17 amino acids. The germline CDR1 and CDR2 sequences are MNHEY and SVGEGT. This receptor was identified in a woman aged 60-70 years in good health. V gene TRBV6-2 or TRBV6-3 combines with J gene TRBJ2-1; 7 bases map to TRBD2. The end of the DNA fits TRBJ2-7 better, so the J call may be wrong. The sample consisted of blood. CDR3 nucleotide sequence: TGTGCCACCTCCTCAGGCGGAGCGGGGCAATCCTACAATGAGCAGTACTTC. Protein product: CATSSGGAGQSYNEQYF.